This T cell receptor beta chain was profiled in a study of beta chain features in type 1 diabetes. In the study overall: Healthy donors and patients showed comparable age, gender and cell yields. Study results and limitations: Among all four CD4+ subsets, Type 1 diabetes patients had TCRB CDR3s that were moderately but significantly shorter.

Of the isolated RNA, all was reverse transcribed, and so the sequenced material was expressed TCRB transcripts. TCRdb's copy holds only in-frame clones and misses some; the assay was immunoSEQ multiplex PCR. The repertoire consists of approximately 360,000 clones, with around 13% occurring once and the leading ten covering around 0.0099%. This clone has a handful of counts. Its antigen is undetermined. This clonotype originated in a young woman with type 1 diabetes. What was sequenced was naive CD4+ T cells from blood.

CDR3 nucleotide sequence: TGTGCCAGCAGCTTAGCTCAGGGATCGTCCCACGAGCAGTACTTC. It specifies CASSLAQGSSHEQYF. V and J are TRBV7-9 and TRBJ2-7, with D possibly matching TRBD1 (5 bases). Germline CDR1 SEHNR, CDR2 FQNEAQ (reference sequence). CDR3 length: 15 residues. Between the trimmed V and J ends, which lost 0 bases and 5 bases, there was a span of 14 bases.